The 6 T cell receptor beta chains reported below all come from one sample, sequenced in a study of shared clonotypes between healthy human individuals. Clones were read by immunoSEQ multiplex PCR, and TCRdb kept only the in-frame ones, dropping some. The data contain 2 million to 2.5 million clones, 93% of them singletons. The sequencing input was naive CD4+ T cells from PBMCs. Subset defined: CD45RA+ positively selected. These TCRs come from a man aged 18-30 years in good health. Some clones in this sample may be carry-over from other donors' samples.

The chain couples TRBV4-2 to TRBJ2-5; the match to TRBD2 covers 9 bases. This CDR3 is built from 17 residues. V was clipped by 0 bases and J by 3 bases; unmatched bases: 8. The germline gives CDR1 LGHNA, CDR2 YNFKEQ. The CDR3 DNA reads TGTGCCAGCAGCCAAGATCACGGTAGCGGGAGCAAAGAGACCCAGTACTTC. Its protein is CASSQDHGSGSKETQYF.

V usage is TRBV5-1 and J usage is TRBJ2-1; TRBD1 matches at 10 bases. The CDR3 contains 16 residues. Germline CDR1 reads SGHRS; CDR2 reads YFSETQ. The junction had 10 bases not matched to a gene; V was cut back by 3 bases and J by 7 bases. CDR3 sequence (DNA): TGCGCCAGCAGCTCTGGTTGGACAGGGGGTTCAAATGAGCAGTTCTTC. Its translation: CASSSGWTGGSNEQFF.

V gene TRBV11-2 combines with J gene TRBJ1-2; weak D call: TRBD1 (6 bases). Germline V gives CDR1 SGHAT, CDR2 FQNNGV. With 5 bases removed from V and 4 bases from J, the gap between germline ends came to 17 bases. The CDR3 contains 15 residues. The DNA for the CDR3 is TGTGCCAGCAGCCCTCCAAAACAGGGCGTCTATGGCTACACCTTC. It encodes CASSPPKQGVYGYTF.

The DNA of the CDR3 is TGTGCCAGCAGTGAAAACTGGTGGACCGAGAATGAGCAGTTCTTC. This translates into CASSENWWTENEQFF. The rearrangement uses TRBV6-1 and TRBJ2-1; D is ambiguous. Germline CDR1 MNHNS, CDR2 SASEGT. Between the trimmed V and J ends, which lost 2 bases and 7 bases, there was a span of 15 bases. The CDR3 spans 15 residues.

This clone was seen just once. V usage is TRBV5-1 and J usage is TRBJ1-3; tentatively, D is TRBD1 (5 bases). CDR3 length equals 14 residues. V lost 5 bases, J lost 1 base, and 10 bases lay in between. Per germline, CDR1 SGHRS and CDR2 YFSETQ. As DNA, the CDR3 is TGCGCCAGCAGGGGGAGACAGTCTGGAAACACCATATATTTT. This sequence encodes CASRGRQSGNTIYF. Full variable domain (remainder filled in from reference TRBV5-1 and TRBJ1-3): KAGVTQTPRYLIKTRGQQVTLSCSPISGHRSVSWYQQTPGQGLQFLFEYFSETQRNKGNFPGRFSGRQFSNSRSEMNVSTLELGDSALYLCASRGRQSGNTIYFGEGSWLTVV.

The J gene is TRBJ2-7, the V gene TRBV15, with 7 bases matching TRBD2. Trimming took 0 bases from V and 2 from J; bases not matched to a gene: 1. The CDR3 extends over 14 amino acids. Germline CDR1 reads LNHNV; CDR2 reads YYDKDF (reference sequence). CDR3: CATSRESGAYEQYF. The CDR3 region has the DNA TGTGCCACCAGCAGAGAGAGCGGGGCCTACGAGCAGTACTTC.